This note documents a single TCR beta chain sequence. With survey level as its setting, the immunoSEQ assay was v3.0. The protocol was immunoSEQ multiplex PCR, while the TCRdb copy is restricted to in-frame clones and leaves out a portion. The data show tens of thousands of clones, with approximately 80% seen just once and 13% held by the top ten. These data are taken from a study of long-term antiretroviral therapy in people with HIV. The CDR3 spans 13 residues. Per germline, CDR1 LNHDA and CDR2 SQIVND (reference sequence). V dropped 5 bases and J dropped 2 bases, with 9 bases sitting between them. This TCR was sampled from a man aged 18 to 29 with HIV. The V gene is TRBV19, the J gene TRBJ1-2; D not certain. The material sequenced was unsorted PBMCs, taken 0.3 years after starting antiretroviral therapy. In DNA, the CDR3 is TGTGCCAGTAGTTTCAGATCGAACTATGGCTACACCTTC. Translation gives CASSFRSNYGYTF. Full variable domain (remainder filled in from reference TRBV19 and TRBJ1-2): DGGITQSPKYLFRKEGQNVTLSCEQNLNHDAMYWYRQDPGQGLRLIYYSQIVNDFQKGDIAEGYSVSREKKESFPLTVTSAQKNPTAFYLCASSFRSNYGYTFGSGTRLTVV.